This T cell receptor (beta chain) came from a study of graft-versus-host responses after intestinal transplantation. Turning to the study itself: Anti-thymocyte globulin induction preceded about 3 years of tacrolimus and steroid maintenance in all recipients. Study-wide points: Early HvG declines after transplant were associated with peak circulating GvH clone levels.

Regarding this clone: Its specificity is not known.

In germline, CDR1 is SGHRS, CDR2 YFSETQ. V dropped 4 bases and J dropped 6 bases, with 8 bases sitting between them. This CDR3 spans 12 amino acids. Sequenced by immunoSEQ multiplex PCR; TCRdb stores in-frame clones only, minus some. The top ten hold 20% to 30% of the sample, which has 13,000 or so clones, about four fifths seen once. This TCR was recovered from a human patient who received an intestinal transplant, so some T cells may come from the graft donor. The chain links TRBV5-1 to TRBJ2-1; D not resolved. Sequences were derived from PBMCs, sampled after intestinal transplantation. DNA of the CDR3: TGCGCCAGCAGCCGTGCCTCCAATGAGCAGTTCTTC. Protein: CASSRASNEQFF.